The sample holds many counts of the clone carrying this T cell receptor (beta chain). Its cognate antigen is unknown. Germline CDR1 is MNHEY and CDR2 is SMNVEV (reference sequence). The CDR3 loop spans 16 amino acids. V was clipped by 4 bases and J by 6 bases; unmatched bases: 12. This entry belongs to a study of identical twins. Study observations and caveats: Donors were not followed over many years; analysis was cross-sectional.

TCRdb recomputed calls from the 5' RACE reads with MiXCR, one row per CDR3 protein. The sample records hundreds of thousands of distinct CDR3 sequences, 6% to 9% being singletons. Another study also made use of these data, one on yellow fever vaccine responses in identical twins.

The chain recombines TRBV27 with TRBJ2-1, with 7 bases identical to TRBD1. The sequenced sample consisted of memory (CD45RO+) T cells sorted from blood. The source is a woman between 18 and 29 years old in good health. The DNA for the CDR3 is TGTGCCAGCAGTTCACAGGGTCTACAGGGGATCAATGAGCAGTTCTTC. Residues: CASSSQGLQGINEQFF.